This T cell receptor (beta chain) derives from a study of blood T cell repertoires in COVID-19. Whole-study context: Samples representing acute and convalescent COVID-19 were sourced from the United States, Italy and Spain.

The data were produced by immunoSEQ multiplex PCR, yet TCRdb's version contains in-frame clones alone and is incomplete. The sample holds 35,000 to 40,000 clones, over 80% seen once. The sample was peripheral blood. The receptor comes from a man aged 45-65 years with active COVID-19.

CDR3 region: CASMADRLTDTQYF. The CDR3 DNA sequence: TGTGCCAGTATGGCCGACCGACTCACAGATACGCAGTATTTT. The genes are TRBV19 and TRBJ2-3; D is undetermined. V lost 7 bases to trimming and J lost 2 bases, with 13 bases between them. This CDR3 contains 14 residues. CDR1 and CDR2 from the germline V gene are LNHDA and SQIVND (reference sequence).